The 26 T cell receptor beta chains given below trace back to one sample, sequenced in a study of T cell repertoires in cytomegalovirus infection. The antigens for these receptors are not known. TCRdb used MiXCR to reprocess the reads, holding one entry per CDR3 protein. Of 100,000 to 150,000 distinct CDR3 sequences in the sample, under 30% were seen once. Sequenced input: PBMCs, sequenced either directly or after in vitro stimulation (not recorded which). Receptors originate from a human donor in good health (CMV status not recorded). Some clones in this sample may be carry-over from other donors' samples.

This clonotype has more than one count but fewer than ten. The CDR3 sequence: CASSGYGVSTDTQYF. The DNA of the CDR3 is TGTGCCAGCAGCGGTTATGGGGTATCCACAGATACGCAGTATTTT. This rearrangement joins TRBV9 to TRBJ2-3, with D uncertain. This CDR3 is built from 15 residues. The germline V and J ends were trimmed by 3 bases and 2 bases, with 13 bases remaining between them. Germline CDR1 reads SGDLS; CDR2 reads YYNGEE.

Concerning this clonotype: A much bigger clone sits one base away, suggesting this may be a read error. This chain connects TRBV7-2 to TRBJ2-1, with 9 bases identical to TRBD2. Germline CDR1 reads SGHTA; CDR2 reads FQGNSA. CDR3 length equals 14 residues. CDR3 region: CVSTGGRAYNEQFF. DNA of the CDR3: TGTGTCAGCACCGGCGGGAGGGCCTACAATGAGCAGTTCTTC. Complete variable domain (other parts from reference TRBV7-2 and TRBJ2-1): GAGVSQSPSNKVTEKGKDVELRCDPISGHTALYWYRQSLGQGLEFLIYFQGNSAPDKSGLPSDRFSAERTGGSVSTLTIQRTQQEDSAVYLCVSTGGRAYNEQFFGPGTRLTVL.

For the CDR3, the DNA is TGTGCCAGCAGCTACCCGTTTGACACTGAAGCTTTCTTT. Its protein product is CASSYPFDTEAFF. This chain joins TRBV11-2 and TRBJ1-1; D uncertain. V was pared by 4 bases and J by 3 bases, with 9 bases between. The CDR3 is 13 residues long. Germline assignment: CDR1 SGHAT and CDR2 FQNNGV.

In this sample, this clonotype turned up many times. The chain uses TRBV7-2 and TRBJ1-5, with 7 bases matching TRBD1. CDR3 length: 13 amino acids. Germline lookup yields CDR1 SGHTA and CDR2 FQGNSA. Trimming at V came to 4 bases and at J to 6 bases, leaving 3 bases not matched to a gene. CDR3 sequence: CASSSDRVQPQHF. Here the CDR3 DNA reads TGTGCCAGCAGCTCAGACAGGGTTCAGCCCCAGCATTTT.

The V call is TRBV7-2, the J call TRBJ2-6, with unresolved D. V lost 2 bases and J 0 bases, leaving 8 bases between the germline ends. The V gene's germline CDR1 is SGHTA and CDR2 FQGNSA. The CDR3 runs to 16 residues. CDR3: CASSLFSDSGANVLTF. The CDR3 DNA follows: TGTGCCAGCAGCTTATTTTCGGACTCTGGGGCCAACGTCCTGACTTTC. Drawing the rest from reference TRBV7-2 and TRBJ2-6, the complete variable domain is GAGVSQSPSNKVTEKGKDVELRCDPISGHTALYWYRQSLGQGLEFLIYFQGNSAPDKSGLPSDRFSAERTGGSVSTLTIQRTQQEDSAVYLCASSLFSDSGANVLTFGAGSRLTVL.

The J gene is TRBJ1-6, the V gene TRBV12-3 or TRBV12-4, with D unresolved. V shed 1 base and J shed 9 bases, with 7 bases lying between them. The length of the CDR3 is 13 residues. This CDR3 reads CASSLDTGSPLHF. The CDR3 coding sequence is TGTGCCAGCAGTTTAGATACGGGTTCACCCCTCCACTTT.

The rearrangement uses TRBV6-5 and TRBJ1-2; tentatively, D is TRBD1 (6 bases). Germline V gives CDR1 MNHEY, CDR2 SVGAGI. Trimming pared 3 bases from V and 4 bases from J, leaving 18 bases between. This CDR3 is built from 16 residues. The CDR3, as DNA: TGTGCCAGCAGTTATCTGGGGGCGGGAGCTTCCTATGGCTACACCTTC. It translates to CASSYLGAGASYGYTF.

This clonotype was seen many times. The V and J genes are TRBV7-2 and TRBJ1-5; D not certain. CDR1 and CDR2 (germline): SGHTA, FQGNSA. V was cut by 5 bases and J by 6 bases, with 8 bases left in between. The CDR3 loop spans 12 amino acids. CDR3 loop: CASSRRSQPQHF. In DNA, the CDR3 is TGTGCCAGCAGCCGTAGATCTCAGCCCCAGCATTTT.

This clonotype has only a few counts. The chain couples TRBV29-1 to TRBJ2-3; TRBD2 matches at 16 bases. Losses at the gene ends were 3 bases for V and 0 bases for J; bases not matched to a gene: 3. The CDR3 length is 17 residues. Germline CDR1 SQVTM, CDR2 ANQGSEA. CDR3 in amino acids: CSVEGLAGGPSTDTQYF. The DNA of the CDR3 is TGCAGCGTTGAGGGACTAGCGGGAGGGCCAAGCACAGATACGCAGTATTTT.

This clonotype was detected ten times or more. The CDR3 loop is CASSQDRGREAYEQYF. The CDR3 coding sequence is TGTGCCAGCAGCCAAGATAGGGGCAGGGAGGCCTACGAGCAGTACTTC. V usage is TRBV4-2 and J usage is TRBJ2-7; tentatively, D is TRBD2 (6 bases). This CDR3 has 16 residues. CDR1 and CDR2 from the germline V gene are LGHNA and YNFKEQ. V was shortened by 0 bases and J by 2 bases, with 14 bases between the two germline ends.

This clonotype was seen a handful of times. This rearrangement joins TRBV2 to TRBJ1-1, with D uncertain. The V end was cut by 4 bases, the J end by 7 bases, with 7 bases between. The length of the CDR3 is 11 residues. Looked up from germline, CDR1 is SNHLY and CDR2 is FYNNEI. CDR3 sequence (DNA): TGTGCCAGCAGTGGGGGATATGAAGCTTTCTTT. Amino acid sequence: CASSGGYEAFF.

The genes are TRBV7-2 and TRBJ2-7; tentatively, D is TRBD1 or TRBD2 (5 bases each). V dropped 3 bases and J dropped 2 bases, with 11 bases sitting between them. This CDR3 region has 14 residues. Germline loops: CDR1 SGHTA, CDR2 FQGNSA. The CDR3, as DNA: TGTGCCAGCAGCTTCCGGGACGGACCCTACGAGCAGTACTTC. This translates into CASSFRDGPYEQYF.

This clonotype occurred many times. The rearrangement uses TRBV5-5 and TRBJ1-2, with a possible D match to TRBD1 (5 bases). Germline V gives CDR1 SGHKS, CDR2 YYEKEE (reference sequence). The CDR3 has 15 residues. Trimming took 2 bases from V and 0 from J, leaving 11 bases between them. CDR3 sequence: CASSLGVGTNYGYTF. As DNA, the CDR3 is TGTGCCAGCAGCTTAGGGGTTGGAACTAACTATGGCTACACCTTC.

This chain links TRBV12-3 or TRBV12-4 with TRBJ2-1; D ambiguous. The V and J ends lost 2 bases and 15 bases respectively, with 14 bases between them. The CDR3 is made up of 12 amino acids. The CDR3 loop is CASSLSRVSLFF. For the CDR3, the DNA is TGTGCCAGCAGTTTAAGTCGCGTGAGTTTGTTCTTC.

The rearrangement joins TRBV6-1 to TRBJ2-2; 7 bases are a match to TRBD1. With V trimmed by 5 bases and J by 4 bases, 10 bases remained unmatched. In germline, CDR1 is MNHNS, CDR2 SASEGT. The CDR3 covers 16 residues. In nucleotides, the CDR3 is TGTGCCAGCAGTTTAGACAGGGCGTTGATCACCGGGGAGCTGTTTTTT. Its translation is CASSLDRALITGELFF.

V gene TRBV7-2 combines with J gene TRBJ1-5; D uncertain. This CDR3 region has 15 residues. In germline, CDR1 is SGHTA, CDR2 FQGNSA. Trimming left V 4 bases short and J 2 bases short, with 12 bases between. The CDR3 sequence: CASSYGLGGNQPQHF. The CDR3 DNA is TGTGCCAGCAGCTACGGCCTGGGCGGCAATCAGCCCCAGCATTTT. The full variable domain, with the rest looked up from reference TRBV7-2 and TRBJ1-5, is GAGVSQSPSNKVTEKGKDVELRCDPISGHTALYWYRQSLGQGLEFLIYFQGNSAPDKSGLPSDRFSAERTGGSVSTLTIQRTQQEDSAVYLCASSYGLGGNQPQHFGDGTRLSIL.

This clonotype was seen only a few times. The chain uses TRBV27 and TRBJ1-2; 11 bases align to TRBD1. The CDR3 has 15 amino acids. Trimming at V came to 5 bases and at J to 5 bases, leaving 7 bases not matched to a gene. CDR1 MNHEY and CDR2 SMNVEV come from the germline V gene (reference sequence). The CDR3 nucleotides read TGTGCCAGCAGTATAAAAGGACAGGGGGCTTATGGCTACACCTTC. It translates to CASSIKGQGAYGYTF.

This clonotype showed up just once. At one of its ends the junction is not consistent with the germline gene, which may arise from a read error. The rearrangement links TRBV27 to TRBJ2-3; D might be TRBD2 (5 bases). The CDR3 sequence is 14 residues long. Germline CDR1 reads MNHEY; CDR2 reads SMNVEV (reference sequence). CDR3 DNA sequence: TGTGCCAACAGTTTTGACTACAGCACAGATACGCAGTATTTT. Translating gives CANSFDYSTDTQYF.

The chain links TRBV9 to TRBJ2-3; D uncertain. V dropped 0 bases and J dropped 6 bases, with 14 bases sitting between them. Germline V gene lookup returns CDR1 SGDLS and CDR2 YYNGEE. The CDR3 has 15 residues. CDR3 in amino acids: CASSVVSSVTDTQYF. CDR3 DNA: TGTGCCAGCAGCGTAGTGTCGTCTGTCACCGATACGCAGTATTTT.

This clonotype showed up just a few times. The rearrangement links TRBV6-2 or TRBV6-3 to TRBJ1-5; TRBD1 matches at 8 bases. CDR1 and CDR2 (germline): MNHEY, SVGEGT. V shed 2 bases and J 3 bases; nucleotides not matched to a gene: 3. The CDR3 is made up of 15 amino acids. CDR3 amino acids: CASSYDRGFNQPQHF. DNA of the CDR3: TGTGCCAGCAGTTACGACAGGGGATTCAATCAGCCCCAGCATTTT.

This clonotype was counted between two and nine times. The V and J genes are TRBV12-3 or TRBV12-4 and TRBJ2-7; 7 nucleotides line up with TRBD2. V trimming: 6 bases; J trimming: 5 bases; junction bases outside the gene matches: 13. CDR3 length equals 15 residues. As DNA, the CDR3 is TGTGCCAGCAGGCCACTTCAGGCGGGAGTTCACGAGCAGTACTTC. Its translation is CASRPLQAGVHEQYF.

The J gene is TRBJ2-2, the V gene TRBV19; TRBD2 matches 7 bases. Germline CDR1 and CDR2: LNHDA and SQIVND (reference sequence). The junction had 3 bases not matched to a gene; V was cut back by 1 base and J by 4 bases. CDR3 size: 15 residues. The CDR3 DNA is TGTGCCAGTAGTATAGTCCTAGCGGCCACCGGGGAGCTGTTTTTT. Encoded protein: CASSIVLAATGELFF.

The J gene is TRBJ2-1, the V gene TRBV9; 12 bases fit TRBD2. V gave up 0 bases and J gave up 4 bases; unmatched junction bases: 5. CDR1 is SGDLS, CDR2 YYNGEE, per germline. This CDR3 region has 17 residues. The CDR3 DNA reads TGTGCCAGCAGCGTAGGGGCACTAGCGGGAGGTTACAATGAGCAGTTCTTC. Translation gives CASSVGALAGGYNEQFF.

This clonotype was seen a few times. V is TRBV28 and J is TRBJ2-7; D might be TRBD1 (5 bases). This CDR3 region has 14 residues. The V end lost 3 bases, the J end lost 5 bases, and 14 bases lay between the germline ends. Germline loops: CDR1 MDHEN, CDR2 SYDVKM. The CDR3 here is CASSLGRYTHEQYF. For the CDR3, the DNA is TGTGCCAGCAGTTTGGGGCGGTATACCCACGAGCAGTACTTC.

The chain couples TRBV12-3 or TRBV12-4 to TRBJ1-2, with no clear D. The V end lost 7 bases, the J end lost 3 bases, and 12 bases lay between the germline ends. This CDR3 comprises 13 residues. CDR3 sequence: CASTPRSDYGYTF. CDR3 bases: TGTGCCAGCACCCCCCGGTCGGACTATGGCTACACCTTC.

There are a few counts of this clonotype. The CDR3 sequence is CASSPVVQQGRTYEQYF. The CDR3 coding sequence is TGTGCCAGCAGCCCGGTCGTACAACAGGGGCGAACCTACGAGCAGTACTTC. This rearrangement joins TRBV5-6 to TRBJ2-7; 7 nucleotides agree with TRBD1. J was trimmed by 2 bases and V by 4 bases; bases with no gene match: 15. Germline values: CDR1 SGHDT, CDR2 YYEEEE. This CDR3 is built from 17 residues.